The entry below gives a single TCR beta chain sequence along with its context. The antigen is undetermined. It was with 60 Vbeta and 13 Jbeta primers that the PCR ran. Assay used: immunoSEQ multiplex PCR; TCRdb lists only in-frame clones, some missing. The data show around 190,000 clones, with approximately 80% seen just once and 12% to 15% held by the top ten. The data originate from a study of cytomegalovirus exposure and HLA in healthy donors. Points from the study as a whole: TCR beta V segments were, for the most part, productive about 87% or about 30% of the time in an earlier analysis. Three chains linked to CMV were shown in vitro to be specific for CMV antigens. As was reported, the classifier diagnosed cytomegalovirus status with high specificity and sensitivity. Overall, some 160 TCR beta chains were annotated as cytomegalovirus-associated.

The sequencing input was PBMCs. This TCR came from a woman aged 30 to 39 in good health and CMV-seropositive.

CDR3 coding DNA: TGTGCCTGGAAGCGAGCGGGAGGGCACGAGCAGTACTTC. It codes for CAWKRAGGHEQYF. The rearrangement links TRBV30 to TRBJ2-7; 10 bases fit TRBD2. The germline V gene encodes CDR1 GTSNPN and CDR2 SVGIG (reference sequence). The J segment lost 5 bases and the V segment lost 4 bases, leaving 5 bases of the junction unmatched. CDR3 size: 13 residues. The variable domain in full, with the rest retrieved from reference TRBV30 and TRBJ2-7, is SQTIHQWPATLVQPVGSPLSLECTVEGTSNPNLYWYRQAAGRGLQLLFYSVGIGQISSEVPQNLSASRPQDRQFILSSKKLLLSDSGFYLCAWKRAGGHEQYFGPGTRLTVT.